This T cell receptor beta chain was sequenced for a study of cytomegalovirus exposure and HLA in healthy donors. Overall study: Genotyping of roughly 400 donors showed that 80% to 85% belonged to the Caucasian-associated ancestry cluster. Findings of the study overall: Per a prior analysis, the majority of TCR beta V segments were productive roughly 90% or roughly 30% of the time. It was reported in a later analysis that an Asian-associated ancestry cluster showed fewer N-insertions than the 666-donor mean. Trimming of TCR beta V- and J-genes showed a link, identified in a later analysis, to a missense DCLRE1C variant.

CDR1 is GTSNPN, CDR2 SVGIG, per germline (reference sequence). The length of the CDR3 is 14 residues. V dropped 1 base and J dropped 0 bases, with 9 bases sitting between them. This clone has a handful of counts. Its target is unknown. 13 Jbeta primers and 60 Vbeta primers were used for the PCR. Some clones are missing from TCRdb's copy, which holds only in-frame ones; the method was immunoSEQ multiplex PCR. The sample holds around 140,000 clones, around 57% seen once. The chain has TRBV30 and TRBJ1-1, with D possibly matching TRBD1 (5 bases). This TCR came from a male donor in good health and CMV-seronegative. The sample was PBMCs. The CDR3 DNA sequence: TGTGCCTGGAGTGGACAGAGCATGAACACTGAAGCTTTCTTT. This translates into CAWSGQSMNTEAFF.